This T cell receptor beta chain was recovered during a study of vaccination and CD4 T cells after COVID-19. Looking at the study overall: All convalescent patients were nasal swab PCR positive for SARS-CoV-2; several had mild and one severe disease.

Cultured CD4+ T-cell DNA underwent Oncomine TCR Beta short-read sequencing. TCRdb redid the calling of the PCR reads with MiXCR, one entry per CDR3 protein. The table records 20,000 to 25,000 distinct CDR3 sequences, approximately 38% of them present only once. Documented time point: late sampling 161 to 241 days after vaccination in a few convalescent patients. The treatment was: roughly 10-day PBMC culture with coronavirus spike peptide pools or control peptides (ViraFEST assay). Wells that each held a few million PBMCs were cultured with roughly 9.5 IU/ml IL-2 and around 10 ug/ml peptide pools. Worth noting for this clonotype: Antigen specificity is unknown.

This receptor was identified in a human donor who had recovered from COVID-19. The material was CD4+ T cells from blood, cultured in vitro, obtained about 7 months after SARS-CoV-2 vaccination.

This CDR3 is CASKKQGGNEQFF. The CDR3, as DNA: TGTGCCAGCAAAAAACAGGGTGGCAATGAGCAGTTCTTC. The genes are TRBV6-1 and TRBJ2-1; a weak D match, TRBD1 (6 bases). The CDR3 is 13 residues long. Germline-derived CDR1 and CDR2 are MNHNS and SASEGT. V was cut by 7 bases and J by 6 bases, with 13 bases left in between.